One sample yielded the 13 T cell receptor beta chains listed below, sequenced in a study of post-analysis software for immune sequencing data. Overall study results and limits: Five or six TRBV segments appeared more often in patients than in controls, and TRBV5-6, TRBV5-1 and TRBV20-1 were among these.

Their antigen targets remain unknown. TCR beta cDNA libraries had unique molecular identifiers. TCRdb itself ran the PCR reads through MiXCR, one entry per CDR3 protein. The sample lists about 200,000 distinct CDR3 sequences, over 25% occurring once. The sample taken for sequencing was blood. The receptors shown here come from a girl aged 2-17 years with multiple sclerosis.

This rearrangement joins TRBV10-2 to TRBJ2-1; 7 bases align to TRBD1. The V gene end was trimmed by 1 base and the J gene end by 7 bases; junction bases not matched to a gene: 7. CDR3 size: 15 residues. Germline V gene data show CDR1 as WSHSY and CDR2 as SAAADI. The CDR3 loop is CASSEFQGVGNEQFF. CDR3 in DNA: TGCGCCAGCAGTGAGTTCCAGGGGGTTGGGAATGAGCAGTTCTTC.

Many counts were recorded for this clonotype. CDR3 protein: CASSQDSHSLAKNIQYF. In nucleotides, the CDR3 is TGTGCCAGCAGCCAAGATTCCCACTCGCTAGCCAAAAACATTCAGTACTTC. The chain employs TRBV3-1 and TRBJ2-4; D is undetermined. Germline CDR1 and CDR2: LGHDT and YNNKEL (reference sequence). Trimming shortened V by 0 bases and J by 0 bases, and 12 bases separated the two germline ends. The CDR3 is made up of 17 amino acids.

The chain joins TRBV20-1 to TRBJ1-1; 8 bases agree with TRBD1. Per the germline V gene, CDR1 is DFQATT and CDR2 is SNEGSKA (reference sequence). Trimming removed 0 bases from V and 2 bases from J; junction bases left unmatched: 5. The CDR3 covers 15 residues. CDR3 sequence (DNA): TGCAGTGCTAGAGAGAGGACAGGGCGAAACACTGAAGCTTTCTTT. It is translated as CSARERTGRNTEAFF.

The chain carries TRBV7-3 and TRBJ1-1, with D hard to call. The CDR3 loop spans 13 amino acids. In germline, CDR1 is SGHTA, CDR2 FQGTGA. V was trimmed by 1 base and J by 10 bases, leaving 13 bases between them. The CDR3 spells CASSLNSAGRAFF. The DNA of the CDR3 is TGTGCCAGCAGCTTAAATTCGGCAGGTAGAGCTTTCTTT.

This rearrangement joins TRBV5-1 to TRBJ2-5; D not certain. Germline loops: CDR1 SGHRS, CDR2 YFSETQ. Trimming pared 3 bases from V and 2 bases from J, leaving 8 bases between. The CDR3 loop spans 13 amino acids. The CDR3 region has the DNA TGCGCCAGCAGCTGGGCGGCACAAGAGACCCAGTACTTC. Protein: CASSWAAQETQYF.

This clonotype was counted between two and nine times. The chain links TRBV20-1 to TRBJ2-7; tentatively, D is TRBD1 or TRBD2 (5 bases each). Trimming shortened V by 6 bases and J by 0 bases, and 12 bases separated the two germline ends. The CDR3 spans 13 residues. Germline V gene lookup returns CDR1 DFQATT and CDR2 SNEGSKA (reference sequence). The CDR3 DNA reads TGCAGTGCCACTAGGCAGGGCTCCTACGAGCAGTACTTC. It translates to CSATRQGSYEQYF.

This clonotype was seen many times. V usage is TRBV4-1 and J usage is TRBJ2-1; maybe TRBD1 (6 bases). Germline CDR1 MGHRA, CDR2 YSYEKL. CDR3 size: 16 residues. Trimming took off 3 bases at V and 5 bases at J, with 17 bases between the two ends. The CDR3: CASSQPGQGSHNEQFF. The CDR3 bases are TGCGCCAGCAGCCAGCCCGGGCAGGGGTCCCACAATGAGCAGTTCTTC.

Concerning this clonotype itself: This may be a read error: a much more frequent sequence differs by one nucleotide. V usage is TRBV5-6 and J usage is TRBJ2-1; 10 bases agree with TRBD2. The last part of the DNA fits TRBJ2-7 better; the J call may be wrong. CDR3 length: 16 residues. Germline lookup yields CDR1 SGHDT and CDR2 YYEEEE. The CDR3 region has the DNA TGTGCCAGCAGCTTACCTTCTAGCGGGAGTCGGGGTGAGCAGTACTTC. Its translation is CASSLPSSGSRGEQYF.

This clonotype was found a few times. This chain joins TRBV30 and TRBJ2-7, with 7 bases aligning to TRBD1. Per germline, CDR1 GTSNPN and CDR2 SVGIG (reference sequence). With V trimmed by 1 base and J by 2 bases, 5 bases remained unmatched. This CDR3 has 14 residues. CDR3 DNA: TGTGCCTGGAGTGGCGAGACAGGGCCCTACGAGCAGTACTTC. Translation: CAWSGETGPYEQYF. Complete variable domain (other parts from reference TRBV30 and TRBJ2-7): SQTIHQWPATLVQPVGSPLSLECTVEGTSNPNLYWYRQAAGRGLQLLFYSVGIGQISSEVPQNLSASRPQDRQFILSSKKLLLSDSGFYLCAWSGETGPYEQYFGPGTRLTVT.

The chain couples TRBV29-1 to TRBJ1-1; 11 bases are a match to TRBD1. From germline, CDR1 is SQVTM and CDR2 ANQGSEA. The length of the CDR3 is 13 residues. V trimming: 6 bases; J trimming: 3 bases; junction bases outside the gene matches: 3. The CDR3, as DNA: TGCAGCGTCCGGGACAGGGGGGACACTGAAGCTTTCTTT. This translates into CSVRDRGDTEAFF.

The rearrangement uses TRBV7-9 and TRBJ1-2; 8 nucleotides align to TRBD1. Germline V gives CDR1 SEHNR, CDR2 FQNEAQ (reference sequence). This CDR3 region has 14 residues. J gave up 8 bases and V 3 bases, and 8 bases lay outside the gene matches. CDR3 in amino acids: CASSFHETGEGYTF. The CDR3 coding sequence is TGTGCCAGCAGCTTCCATGAGACAGGGGAGGGCTACACCTTC. The whole variable domain, filled in from reference TRBV7-9 and TRBJ1-2, reads DTGVSQNPRHKITKRGQNVTFRCDPISEHNRLYWYRQTLGQGPEFLTYFQNEAQLEKSRLLSDRFSAERPKGSFSTLEIQRTEQGDSAMYLCASSFHETGEGYTFGSGTRLTVV.

For this clonotype: This may stem from a read error, because a much larger clone lies one nucleotide away. The chain has TRBV7-7 and TRBJ2-1; 7 bases fit TRBD2. Germline CDR1 reads SSHAT; CDR2 reads FNYEAQ (reference sequence). The CDR3 totals 18 residues. The CDR3 sequence is CAGSPRSGAVHSYNEQFF. The CDR3 DNA reads as TGTGCTGGCAGCCCCCGCAGCGGGGCCGTCCACTCCTACAATGAGCAGTTCTTC.

This chain links TRBV4-2 with TRBJ1-1; possible D gene TRBD1, 6 bases. The V and J ends lost 4 bases and 7 bases respectively, with 16 bases between them. Germline V CDR1 and CDR2: LGHNA, YNFKEQ. This CDR3 has 14 amino acids. This chain's CDR3 is CASSRDPDRIEAFF. The CDR3 DNA reads as TGTGCCAGCAGCCGGGACCCCGACAGGATTGAAGCTTTCTTT.